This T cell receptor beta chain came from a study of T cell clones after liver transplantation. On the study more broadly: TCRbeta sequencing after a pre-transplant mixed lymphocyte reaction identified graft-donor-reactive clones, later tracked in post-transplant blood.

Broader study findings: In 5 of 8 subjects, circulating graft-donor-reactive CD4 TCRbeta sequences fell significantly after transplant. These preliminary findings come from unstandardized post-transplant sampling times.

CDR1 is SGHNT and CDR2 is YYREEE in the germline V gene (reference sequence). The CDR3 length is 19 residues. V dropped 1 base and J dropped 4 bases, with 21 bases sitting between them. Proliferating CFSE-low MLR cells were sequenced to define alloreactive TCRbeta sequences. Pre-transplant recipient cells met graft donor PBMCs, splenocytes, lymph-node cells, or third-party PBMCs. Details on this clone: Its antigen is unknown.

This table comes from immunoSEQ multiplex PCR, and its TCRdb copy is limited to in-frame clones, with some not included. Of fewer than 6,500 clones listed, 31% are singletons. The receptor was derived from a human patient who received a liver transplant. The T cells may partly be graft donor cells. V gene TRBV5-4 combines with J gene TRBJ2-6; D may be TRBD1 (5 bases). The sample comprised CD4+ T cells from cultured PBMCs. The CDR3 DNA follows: TGTGCCAGCAGCTTGCCGTTTTCAGGGTTGATGGCCGGGGCCAACGTCCTGACTTTC. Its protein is CASSLPFSGLMAGANVLTF.